This T cell receptor beta chain was captured by sequencing in a study of identical twins. The ends lost 3 bases at V and 4 bases at J; junction bases unmatched: 5. Germline V gives CDR1 DFQATT, CDR2 SNEGSKA (reference sequence). The CDR3 consists of 14 residues. TCRdb independently ran MiXCR on the 5' RACE reads; one entry per CDR3 protein. The profile shows roughly 690,000 distinct CDR3 sequences, approximately 22% of them singletons. In addition, the sample was reused for a study of T cells expressing NK-cell markers. This second report adds: Beta-chain profiling covered CD3+CD56+NKG2C+, CD3+CD56+NKG2C- and CD3+CD56-NKG2C+ sorted subsets. In several experiments, an anti-gamma-delta TCR antibody restricted sorting to alpha-beta TCR T cells.

This clonotype was sampled from a woman between 18 and 30 years old in good health. This chain joins TRBV20-1 and TRBJ2-1, with 8 bases matching TRBD1. Sample: PBMCs. The CDR3 spells CSASRGQVYNEQFF. The CDR3 region has the DNA TGCAGTGCTAGTCGGGGACAGGTATACAATGAGCAGTTCTTC.